This TCR beta chain originates from a study of CD8+CD57+ T cells in acquired aplastic anemia (dated by TCRdb to between 2018 and 2020). About the study as a whole: On average, sorted CD4+ and CD8+ cells yielded 3.2 ug of extracted DNA, with a range of about 0.17 to 27.4 ug. Mean read counts for healthy donor samples were roughly 10 million for CD4+ cells and 11 million to 14 million for CD8+ cells. Overall study outcomes, separate from this receptor: Approximately 27 CD8+ CDR3 sequences were found in both patients and controls but appeared to be highly expressed in patients and within the immunodominant clones of the patients. No significant difference in CD8+ Simpson's diversity was found between patients and healthy controls (P=0.060).

As to this clonotype: Its antigen is currently not known. No qualities accompany the bases; no much larger clone lies one base away.

TCR beta VDJ combination and CDR3 sequence profiling used genomic DNA as the template. An Illumina HiSeq 2000 was used for TCR repertoire sequencing. Turning to the authors' computational methods: TRBV/TRBJ rearrangement plots, CDR3 size and DJ length profiles, and Simpson's diversity index were used to evaluate the repertoires. The most abundant DNA sequence in the deep sequencing data was defined as the immunodominant clone. CDR3 amino acid sequences were checked for sharing across subjects and were also compared against the VDJdb database and published repertoires. TCRdb's own reprocessing of the public reads used fastp at Q25 and MiXCR and kept productive beta chains. Each record represents a unique CDR3 protein, reported with the most common genes and DNA among its rows. Here the V and J calls rest on TCRdb's processing, not on the authors' analysis. Here the sample has around 51,000 distinct CDR3 sequences; roughly 69% occur a single time. The top ten clonotypes cover 34% of the sample.

The germline V gene sets CDR1 to SQVTM and CDR2 to ANQGSEA. The CDR3 contains 11 residues, cysteine and phenylalanine counted. Of all the DNA, just the CDR3 is kept, 33 bases in frame from base 1. The V and J ends are trimmed by 8 bases and 6 bases, leaving 13 bases between them. In this study, sorted CD4+ and CD8+ T cells from the blood of healthy subjects and of severe aplastic anemia patients had their TCR repertoires deep-sequenced. Ficoll-Paque density gradient centrifugation was used to isolate peripheral blood mononuclear cells. Before DNA was extracted, CD4+ and CD8+ T cells were sorted using either FACS or magnetic beads.

The chain is encoded by TRBV29-1 joined to TRBJ2-5; a weak D assignment points to TRBD2 (5 bases agree). The TCR comes from a human donor in good health, serving as a control. Sequencing was performed on sorted CD4+, CD8+, or CD8+CD57+ T cells (not recorded which) from PBMCs. The bases read TGCAGCCATAGGTGGGAGCAGACCCAGTACTTC. This encodes CSHRWEQTQYF.